This section outlines one T cell receptor beta chain sequence together with its context. This record belongs to a study of cytomegalovirus exposure and HLA in healthy donors. The CDR3 has 13 residues. Germline CDR1 is SGHTS and CDR2 is YDEGEE. Trimming took off 2 bases at V and 6 bases at J, with 11 bases between the two ends. The PCR made use of 60 Vbeta and 13 Jbeta primers. The method was immunoSEQ multiplex PCR; TCRdb's version includes in-frame clones alone and lacks a portion of them. Of 200,000 or so clones listed, roughly 83% are singletons. The rearrangement links TRBV5-8 to TRBJ1-2, with TRBD1 as a possible D gene (5 bases). The TCR comes from a male donor in good health and CMV-seropositive. Specimen: PBMCs. Here the CDR3 reads CASSFRGVDGYTF. CDR3 DNA: TGTGCCAGCAGCTTTAGGGGTGTGGATGGCTACACCTTC.